Listed below are T cell receptor beta chains from one sample, sequenced in a study of CD8 T cells in Susac syndrome. TCRdb fed the immunoSEQ multiplex PCR reads into MiXCR, producing one record per CDR3 protein. The sample has a few hundred thousand distinct CDR3 sequences, 85% to 90% seen once; the top ten hold approximately 0.12%. The sequenced material came from CD8+ T cells from PBMCs. These TCRs come from a human donor with multiple sclerosis. Both conserved end residues are part of each CDR3. Each record gives: J gene, D gene, clone size, V gene, CDR3 DNA, CDR3 protein. The D gene is left open where the match is weak. Size is omitted from some rows. Given values are once, few, many or a class for expanded clones.

j_call: TRBJ1-2
d_call: TRBD1
clone_size: .
v_call: TRBV5-4
cdr3_nt: TGTGCCAGCAGCCCATTAGAGGGGGCGATTAATGGCTACACCTTC
cdr3_aa: CASSPLEGAINGYTF

j_call: TRBJ1-2
d_call: TRBD1
clone_size: .
v_call: TRBV5-4
cdr3_nt: TGTGCCAGCAGCTCCGACAGGGGGCCTAACTATGGCTACACCTTC
cdr3_aa: CASSSDRGPNYGYTF

j_call: TRBJ2-2
d_call: .
clone_size: .
v_call: TRBV14
cdr3_nt: TGTGCCAGCAGCCAACTCCCGGGCCGAGCGACAACCGGGGAGCTGTTTTTT
cdr3_aa: CASSQLPGRATTGELFF

j_call: TRBJ1-5
d_call: .
clone_size: .
v_call: TRBV6-1
cdr3_nt: TGTGCCAGCAGTGAATCCGCCTTAAATCAGCCCCAGCATTTT
cdr3_aa: CASSESALNQPQHF

j_call: TRBJ1-4
d_call: TRBD1
clone_size: .
v_call: TRBV20-1
cdr3_nt: TGCAGTGCTAGAGGAGGGGGCGAAAAACTGTTTTTT
cdr3_aa: CSARGGGEKLFF

j_call: TRBJ1-1
d_call: .
clone_size: .
v_call: TRBV20-1
cdr3_nt: TGCAGTGCTAGAGATAGGGCAGGCTATCGAGGCACTGAAGCTTTCTTT
cdr3_aa: CSARDRAGYRGTEAFF

j_call: TRBJ2-7
d_call: .
clone_size: .
v_call: TRBV19
cdr3_nt: TGTGCCAGTCAAAACGTCGGCAGGGAGCCATACGAGCAGTACTTC
cdr3_aa: CASQNVGREPYEQYF

j_call: TRBJ1-2
d_call: .
clone_size: .
v_call: TRBV7-9
cdr3_nt: TGTGCCAGCAGCTTAGGCTCAGGGGCAGGCTATGGCTACACCTTC
cdr3_aa: CASSLGSGAGYGYTF

j_call: TRBJ2-7
d_call: .
clone_size: .
v_call: TRBV3-1
cdr3_nt: TGTGCCAGCAGCCACGGACTAGGGGGAGAGGAGCAGTACTTC
cdr3_aa: CASSHGLGGEEQYF

j_call: TRBJ1-1
d_call: .
clone_size: .
v_call: TRBV27
cdr3_nt: TGTGCCAGCAGCGATAGTGGAGGAGGTACTGAAGCTTTCTTT
cdr3_aa: CASSDSGGGTEAFF

j_call: TRBJ2-1
d_call: .
clone_size: .
v_call: TRBV7-6
cdr3_nt: TGTGCCAGCAGCTTTCGGGCTAGAGACAATGAGCAGTTCTTC
cdr3_aa: CASSFRARDNEQFF

j_call: TRBJ1-6
d_call: .
clone_size: .
v_call: TRBV13
cdr3_nt: TGTGCCAGCAGCTTAGGGAGAACAGTTAATTCACCCCTCCACTTT
cdr3_aa: CASSLGRTVNSPLHF

j_call: TRBJ2-7
d_call: .
clone_size: .
v_call: TRBV6-1
cdr3_nt: TGTGCCAGCAGTCTCCGGGCCGCGACCTACGAGCAGTACTTC
cdr3_aa: CASSLRAATYEQYF

j_call: TRBJ2-1
d_call: TRBD2
clone_size: .
v_call: TRBV19
cdr3_nt: TGTGCCAGTAGTATAGAACTAGCGGGAGTCAATGAGCAGTTCTTC
cdr3_aa: CASSIELAGVNEQFF

j_call: TRBJ2-3
d_call: .
clone_size: once
v_call: TRBV11-2
cdr3_nt: TGTGCCAGCAGCTTATGGGCGGCTACTAGCACAGATACGCAGTATTTT
cdr3_aa: CASSLWAATSTDTQYF

j_call: TRBJ2-1
d_call: TRBD1
clone_size: .
v_call: TRBV12-3/TRBV12-4
cdr3_nt: TGTGCCAGCAGTCACGGGACAGTCAATGAGCAGTTCTTC
cdr3_aa: CASSHGTVNEQFF